Each of the 15 T cell receptor beta chains below was sequenced from the same sample in a study of blood T cell repertoires in COVID-19. Data came from immunoSEQ multiplex PCR; TCRdb stores just in-frame clones and leaves some out. The sample lists about 73,000 clones, over 60% occurring once. Sequencing was carried out using peripheral blood. These receptors came from a man aged 65-85 years with COVID-19, enrolled during active disease.

The chain recombines TRBV7-2 with TRBJ1-3; D gene uncertain. The CDR3 has 13 residues. Trimming pared 4 bases from V and 4 bases from J, leaving 8 bases between. Per the germline V gene, CDR1 is SGHTA and CDR2 is FQGNSA. The CDR3 loop reads CASSSLRGNTIYF. The DNA for the CDR3 is TGTGCCAGCAGCTCGCTGAGGGGAAACACCATATATTTT. Together with reference TRBV7-2 and TRBJ1-3, the CDR3 gives the full variable domain: GAGVSQSPSNKVTEKGKDVELRCDPISGHTALYWYRQSLGQGLEFLIYFQGNSAPDKSGLPSDRFSAERTGGSVSTLTIQRTQQEDSAVYLCASSSLRGNTIYFGEGSWLTVV.

Concerning this clone: Different DNA sequences within this sample yield the same CDR3. The rearrangement links TRBV5-1 to TRBJ1-5; no clear D. V was shortened by 0 bases and J by 2 bases, with 6 bases between the two germline ends. The CDR3 consists of 14 residues. Germline assignment: CDR1 SGHRS and CDR2 YFSETQ. The CDR3, as DNA: TGCGCCAGCAGCTTGGCCGGGGGCAATCAGCCCCAGCATTTT. Translation: CASSLAGGNQPQHF.

This clone was seen repeatedly, ten times or more. V is TRBV3-1 (or the pseudogene TRBV3-2) and J is TRBJ2-5; 9 bases match TRBD2. Germline CDR1 is LGHDT and CDR2 is YNNKEL (reference sequence). J was trimmed by 5 bases and V by 0 bases; bases with no gene match: 7. This CDR3 contains 16 residues. In DNA form, the CDR3 reads TGTGCCAGCAGCCAAGATTCGGGAGCGGGGGGTGAGACCCAGTACTTC. Translated, it gives CASSQDSGAGGETQYF.

The count of this clone is one. The rearrangement uses TRBV15 and TRBJ2-6; perhaps TRBD2 as D (5 bases). V lost 6 bases to trimming and J lost 0 bases, with 12 bases between them. CDR1 is LNHNV, CDR2 YYDKDF, per germline (reference sequence). The CDR3 has 16 residues. The CDR3 loop reads CATRRVGVSGANVLTF. The CDR3 nucleotides read TGTGCCACCAGGAGGGTCGGGGTCTCTGGGGCCAACGTCCTGACTTTC.

The rearrangement uses TRBV18 and TRBJ2-1; 8 bases map to TRBD1. Trimming at V came to 0 bases and at J to 8 bases, leaving 6 bases not matched to a gene. Germline-derived CDR1 and CDR2 are KGHSH and LQKENI. The CDR3 is 15 amino acids. The CDR3 protein is CASSPPSGGWDEQFF. The CDR3 region has the DNA TGTGCCAGCTCACCACCATCAGGGGGCTGGGATGAGCAGTTCTTC.

The V gene is TRBV24-1, the J gene TRBJ2-5, with D perhaps matching TRBD1 (5 bases). V was clipped by 5 bases and J by 5 bases, with 8 bases between them. This CDR3 has 12 residues. In germline, CDR1 is KGHDR, CDR2 SFDVKD. CDR3 in DNA: TGTGCCACCAGTGCTAGGGGCGAGACCCAGTACTTC. As protein: CATSARGETQYF.

The V gene is TRBV5-5, the J gene TRBJ2-1; TRBD1 aligns across 9 bases. The V gene end was trimmed by 0 bases and the J gene end by 4 bases; junction bases not matched to a gene: 2. Germline V gene lookup returns CDR1 SGHKS and CDR2 YYEKEE (reference sequence). The CDR3 has 15 residues. This CDR3 reads CASSLGQGGYNEQFF. For the CDR3, the DNA is TGTGCCAGCAGCTTGGGACAGGGGGGTTACAATGAGCAGTTCTTC.

The rearrangement links TRBV19 to TRBJ1-2, with a possible D match to TRBD1 (5 bases). With 3 bases removed from V and 0 bases from J, the gap between germline ends came to 17 bases. This CDR3 comprises 17 residues. Germline CDR1 and CDR2: LNHDA and SQIVND (reference sequence). The CDR3 sequence: CASSIFSYRKTNYGYTF. The CDR3 DNA reads as TGTGCCAGTAGTATTTTTTCGTACAGGAAAACTAACTATGGCTACACCTTC.

Only a few counts were recorded for this clone. This chain connects TRBV7-7 to TRBJ1-3; TRBD1 might be the D (6 bases). This CDR3 is built from 12 residues. Germline CDR1 reads SSHAT; CDR2 reads FNYEAQ (reference sequence). CDR3: CATRGGRNTIYF. Written as DNA, the CDR3 is TGTGCTACCCGGGGGGGGCGAAACACCATATATTTT.

V usage is TRBV7-8 and J usage is TRBJ2-2; D possibly corresponds to TRBD1 (6 bases). From germline, CDR1 is SGHVS and CDR2 FQNEAQ. The CDR3 covers 14 residues. The V end was cut by 6 bases, the J end by 5 bases, with 13 bases between. The CDR3 DNA is TGTGCCAGCAGACCCATAGGGGGAACCGGGGAGCTGTTTTTT. It translates to CASRPIGGTGELFF.

The V call is TRBV13, the J call TRBJ1-6, with D perhaps TRBD1 (5 bases). The CDR3 contains 17 residues. V lost 4 bases to trimming and J lost 8 bases, with 21 bases between them. The germline V gene has CDR1 PRHDT and CDR2 FYEKMQ (reference sequence). The chain's CDR3 is CASSSITGRDSHSPLHF. The CDR3 bases are TGTGCCAGCAGCTCAATCACCGGGAGGGACTCCCATTCACCCCTCCACTTT.

The V call is TRBV5-4, the J call TRBJ1-2; D gene uncertain. The V end lost 2 bases, the J end lost 2 bases, and 10 bases lay between the germline ends. Looked up from germline, CDR1 is SGHNT and CDR2 is YYREEE (reference sequence). The CDR3 totals 14 residues. CDR3 amino acids: CASSFYGQNYGYTF. The CDR3 DNA is TGTGCCAGCAGCTTTTATGGGCAGAACTATGGCTACACCTTC.

V gene TRBV4-3 combines with J gene TRBJ2-7; a possible D gene is TRBD2 (5 bases). V gave up 0 bases and J gave up 7 bases, with 22 bases separating them. This CDR3 spans 17 amino acids. CDR1 and CDR2 (germline): LGHNA, YSLEER. The CDR3 protein is CASSQDSGAGSLGEQYF. The CDR3 DNA reads TGCGCCAGCAGCCAAGACTCTGGTGCGGGCTCCTTGGGAGAGCAGTACTTC.

The chain uses TRBV7-2 and TRBJ1-3, with D tentatively TRBD1 (6 bases). Germline CDR1 is SGHTA and CDR2 is FQGNSA. The length of the CDR3 is 15 residues. V shed 1 base and J shed 2 bases, with 9 bases lying between them. CDR3 in amino acids: CASSLEGGTGNTIYF. Written as DNA, the CDR3 is TGTGCCAGCAGCTTAGAGGGGGGGACTGGAAACACCATATATTTT.

The chain is built from TRBV15 and TRBJ1-5, with 11 bases lining up with TRBD1. Germline CDR1 is LNHNV and CDR2 is YYDKDF (reference sequence). The CDR3 covers 20 residues. Germline trimming cut 3 bases from V and 2 bases from J; bases unmatched to any gene: 15. This CDR3 is CATSSTYGDRGFGGNQPQHF. For the CDR3, the DNA is TGTGCCACCAGCAGCACCTATGGGGACAGGGGGTTCGGGGGCAATCAGCCCCAGCATTTT.